This T cell receptor beta chain appears in the sequencing data of a study of T cells in Graves' hyperthyroidism and ophthalmopathy. Study-wide findings and caveats: Ophthalmopathy was predicted by the model a median of around 5.9 months ahead of onset.

The V end lost 8 bases, the J end lost 0 bases, and 11 bases lay between the germline ends. This CDR3 is built from 13 residues. CDR1 and CDR2 (germline): MDHEN, SYDVKM. TCR beta CDR3 regions were amplified from RNA. HTBI primers were used for first-round RT-PCR of the TCR CDR3. TCRdb itself ran the multiplex PCR reads through MiXCR, one entry per CDR3 protein. The table records a few hundred thousand distinct CDR3 sequences, about 16% of them present only once. Fresh peripheral blood, roughly 9.3 ml, was the source of the PBMCs. The table lists this clonotype with many counts. Antigen: not known. This clonotype originated in a woman in her 30s with Graves' hyperthyroidism. Sequencing used blood. The chain joins TRBV28 to TRBJ2-7; no firm D call. CDR3 nucleotide sequence: TGTGCCAGCGCAAGGACCCCCTCCTACGAGCAGTACTTC. Protein: CASARTPSYEQYF. Using reference TRBV28 and TRBJ2-7 for the parts outside the CDR3, the full variable domain is DVKVTQSSRYLVKRTGEKVFLECVQDMDHENMFWYRQDPGLGLRLIYFSYDVKMKEKGDIPEGYSVSREKKERFSLILESASTNQTSMYLCASARTPSYEQYFGPGTRLTVT.